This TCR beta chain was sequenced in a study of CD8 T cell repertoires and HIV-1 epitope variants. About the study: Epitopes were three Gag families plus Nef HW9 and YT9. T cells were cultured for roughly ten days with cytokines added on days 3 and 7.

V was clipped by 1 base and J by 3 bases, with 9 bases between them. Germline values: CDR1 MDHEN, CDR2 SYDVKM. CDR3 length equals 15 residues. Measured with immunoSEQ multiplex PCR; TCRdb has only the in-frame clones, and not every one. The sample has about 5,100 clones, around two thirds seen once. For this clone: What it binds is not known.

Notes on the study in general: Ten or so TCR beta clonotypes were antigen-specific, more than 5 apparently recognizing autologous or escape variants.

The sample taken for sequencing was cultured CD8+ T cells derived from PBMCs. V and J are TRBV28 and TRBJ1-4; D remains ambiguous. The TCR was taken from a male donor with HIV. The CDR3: CASSLSPGANEKLFF. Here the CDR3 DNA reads TGTGCCAGCAGTTTATCCCCAGGAGCTAATGAAAAACTGTTTTTT. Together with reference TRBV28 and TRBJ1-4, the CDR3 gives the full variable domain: DVKVTQSSRYLVKRTGEKVFLECVQDMDHENMFWYRQDPGLGLRLIYFSYDVKMKEKGDIPEGYSVSREKKERFSLILESASTNQTSMYLCASSLSPGANEKLFFGSGTQLSVL.